The 17 T cell receptor beta chains in this list originate from one sample, sequenced in a study of T cell changes during pregnancy in multiple sclerosis. This table comes from immunoSEQ multiplex PCR, and its TCRdb copy is limited to in-frame clones, with some not included. The data show tens of thousands of clones, with about 83% seen just once and around 7.9% held by the top ten. The material sequenced was CD8+ T cells from peripheral blood mononuclear cells, taken after pregnancy. The source is a female donor with multiple sclerosis, enrolled in a pregnancy study.

V is TRBV29-1 and J is TRBJ2-3; 10 bases are shared with TRBD2. The V gene end was trimmed by 3 bases and the J gene end by 2 bases; junction bases not matched to a gene: 20. CDR3 size: 20 residues. Germline values: CDR1 SQVTM, CDR2 ANQGSEA. The CDR3 here is CSVEGVPSLLLAGNTDTQYF. The CDR3 region has the DNA TGCAGCGTTGAGGGGGTCCCCAGCCTCCTACTAGCGGGAAACACAGATACGCAGTATTTT.

The gene calls are TRBV4-3 and TRBJ2-3; D may be TRBD2 (6 bases). Trimming stripped 0 bases from V and 2 bases from J, with 15 bases between. Per germline, CDR1 LGHNA and CDR2 YSLEER. This CDR3 is built from 17 residues. CDR3: CASSQDPAGTITDTQYF. CDR3 DNA: TGCGCCAGCAGCCAAGACCCTGCGGGGACCATCACAGATACGCAGTATTTT.

The DNA for the CDR3 is TGTGCCAGCAGTATCCTAGTGGACACTGAAGCTTTCTTT. Residues: CASSILVDTEAFF. The rearrangement uses TRBV28 and TRBJ1-1; D uncertain. Germline assignment: CDR1 MDHEN and CDR2 SYDVKM. This CDR3 has 13 residues. Trimming took 5 bases from V and 3 from J, leaving 10 bases between them. Variable domain in full (rest from reference TRBV28 and TRBJ1-1): DVKVTQSSRYLVKRTGEKVFLECVQDMDHENMFWYRQDPGLGLRLIYFSYDVKMKEKGDIPEGYSVSREKKERFSLILESASTNQTSMYLCASSILVDTEAFFGQGTRLTVV.

In this sample, this clone turned up many times. The J gene is TRBJ2-2, the V gene TRBV30; 7 bases map to TRBD2. This CDR3 region has 14 residues. Germline assignment: CDR1 GTSNPN and CDR2 SVGIG (reference sequence). The ends lost 5 bases at V and 4 bases at J; junction bases unmatched: 7. The CDR3 spells CAWGGESVTGELFF. The CDR3 nucleotides read TGTGCCTGGGGGGGGGAATCGGTCACCGGGGAGCTGTTTTTT.

The CDR3 region is CASRGQGNTEAFF. CDR3 nucleotides: TGTGCCAGCCGGGGACAGGGGAACACTGAAGCTTTCTTT. The gene calls are TRBV9 and TRBJ1-1; 9 bases map to TRBD1. The CDR3 consists of 13 residues. V lost 7 bases, J lost 1 base, and 2 bases stayed unmatched. In germline, CDR1 is SGDLS, CDR2 YYNGEE.

The chain couples TRBV7-2 to TRBJ1-1; TRBD1 aligns across 7 bases. The J segment lost 0 bases and the V segment lost 2 bases, leaving 6 bases of the junction unmatched. The CDR3 has 16 residues. Germline V CDR1 and CDR2: SGHTA, FQGNSA. The CDR3 DNA follows: TGTGCCAGCAGCTTATACTGGGACAGTCTGAACACTGAAGCTTTCTTT. Translated: CASSLYWDSLNTEAFF.

This chain connects TRBV11-2 to TRBJ2-7; unclear D gene. The CDR3 loop spans 11 amino acids. Trimming pared 6 bases from V and 2 bases from J, leaving 5 bases between. Germline loops: CDR1 SGHAT, CDR2 FQNNGV. The CDR3 loop is CASRLTYEQYF. The DNA for the CDR3 is TGTGCCAGCAGACTTACCTACGAGCAGTACTTC.

The count of this clone is one. This chain links TRBV6-6 with TRBJ2-1; 11 positions match TRBD2. The CDR3 has 15 residues. The germline CDR1 and CDR2 sequences are MNHNY and SVGAGI (reference sequence). The V gene end was trimmed by 6 bases and the J gene end by 4 bases; junction bases not matched to a gene: 5. The CDR3 region is CASSLTSGGYNEQFF. Here the CDR3 DNA reads TGTGCCAGCAGCCTAACTAGCGGGGGTTACAATGAGCAGTTCTTC.

This chain connects TRBV10-1 to TRBJ2-1; 9 bases align to TRBD1. Trimming took 8 bases from V and 9 from J; bases not matched to a gene: 8. The germline V gene has CDR1 WNHNN and CDR2 SYGVQD (reference sequence). The CDR3 extends over 13 amino acids. The CDR3 region has the DNA TGCGCCAGCCCGGACAGGGGAGATTCTGAGCAGTTCTTC. It specifies CASPDRGDSEQFF.

This chain joins TRBV9 and TRBJ2-7, with 9 bases identical to TRBD2. V shed 0 bases, J shed 1 base, and the junction held 5 bases outside the gene matches. This CDR3 region has 16 residues. Germline V gene lookup returns CDR1 SGDLS and CDR2 YYNGEE. The CDR3 spells CASSVAASGESYEQYF. Written as DNA, the CDR3 is TGTGCCAGCAGCGTAGCGGCTAGCGGGGAATCCTACGAGCAGTACTTC.

Here the CDR3 reads CASSFRQGGWNSPLHF. In DNA, the CDR3 is TGTGCCAGCAGCTTTCGACAGGGAGGTTGGAATTCACCCCTCCACTTT. The J gene is TRBJ1-6, the V gene TRBV7-9; 7 bases fit TRBD1. The V gene's germline CDR1 is SEHNR and CDR2 FQNEAQ (reference sequence). V lost 3 bases, J lost 7 bases, and 9 bases stayed unmatched. The CDR3 is 16 residues long.

The V gene is TRBV6-1, the J gene TRBJ1-2; the match to TRBD1 covers 10 bases. The ends lost 4 bases at V and 8 bases at J; junction bases unmatched: 7. The CDR3 runs 14 residues. Germline V lookup: CDR1 MNHNS, CDR2 SASEGT. This chain's CDR3 is CASSAGQGIGGYTF. In DNA form, the CDR3 reads TGTGCCAGCAGTGCGGGACAGGGGATAGGGGGCTACACCTTC.

The chain is built from TRBV5-5 and TRBJ1-1, with 7 positions matching TRBD1. This CDR3 spans 18 amino acids. The ends lost 2 bases at V and 5 bases at J; junction bases unmatched: 18. CDR1 SGHKS and CDR2 YYEKEE come from the germline V gene (reference sequence). DNA for the CDR3: TGTGCCAGCAGCTTACACCGGGACAGCCCCAAAACAGATACTGAAGCTTTCTTT. It encodes CASSLHRDSPKTDTEAFF.

The chain has TRBV6-6 and TRBJ1-3, with D perhaps TRBD1 (6 bases). Germline CDR1 and CDR2: MNHNY and SVGAGI (reference sequence). This CDR3 is 13 amino acids long. The V end was cut by 6 bases, the J end by 0 bases, with 6 bases between. DNA for the CDR3: TGTGCCAGCAGGGACAGCTCTGGAAACACCATATATTTT. Its translation is CASRDSSGNTIYF.

The genes are TRBV11-2 and TRBJ1-1; the D is unclear. Germline CDR1 and CDR2: SGHAT and FQNNGV. V lost 0 bases, J lost 4 bases, and 12 bases lay in between. The CDR3 consists of 15 residues. The CDR3 protein is CASSLDPRRGTEAFF. CDR3 DNA sequence: TGTGCCAGCAGCTTAGACCCCCGACGGGGCACTGAAGCTTTCTTT.

The V and J genes are TRBV4-3 and TRBJ1-5; the D is unclear. Germline CDR1 is LGHNA and CDR2 is YSLEER. The V and J ends lost 0 bases and 5 bases respectively, with 11 bases between them. This CDR3 spans 15 amino acids. This CDR3 reads CASSQDGGRDQPQHF. The CDR3 DNA follows: TGCGCCAGCAGCCAAGATGGAGGTCGTGATCAGCCCCAGCATTTT.

This chain links TRBV5-6 with TRBJ1-1; D call uncertain. In germline, CDR1 is SGHDT, CDR2 YYEEEE. The ends were cut back, 1 base at V and 4 bases at J, with 5 bases in the middle. The CDR3 length is 12 residues. CDR3 bases: TGTGCCAGCAGCTTGTCAGGCACTGAAGCTTTCTTT. The encoded protein is CASSLSGTEAFF.